Shown below are 25 T cell receptor beta chains from a single sample sequenced in a study of T cell responses to AZD1222 COVID-19 vaccine. Assay: immunoSEQ multiplex PCR; the TCRdb copy retains only in-frame clones and omits some. Among under 150,000 clones listed, 80% to 95% were seen once. Sequencing used peripheral blood, obtained 28 days after the second AZD1222 dose. These TCRs come from an adult who received the AZD1222 COVID-19 vaccine.

The rearrangement uses TRBV6-2 or TRBV6-3 and TRBJ1-1, with D possibly TRBD1 on 5 matching bases. V lost 2 bases and J 1 base, leaving 8 bases between the germline ends. The CDR3 is 14 amino acids. Germline lookup yields CDR1 MNHEY and CDR2 SVGEGT. DNA for the CDR3: TGTGCCAGCAGTTACGGGCAGGGGAACACTGAAGCTTTCTTT. It translates to CASSYGQGNTEAFF.

The chain uses TRBV6-6 and TRBJ1-2; no clear D gene. CDR1 is MNHNY and CDR2 is SVGAGI in the germline V gene (reference sequence). This CDR3 is 8 amino acids long. CDR3 residues: CASGGYTF. CDR3 DNA sequence: TGTGCTTCTGGTGGCTACACCTTC.

V and J are TRBV10-3 and TRBJ1-3, with 7 bases that match TRBD1. CDR3 length equals 14 residues. Unmatched junction bases numbered 10, after V lost 3 bases and J lost 11 bases. Germline V gene data show CDR1 as ENHRY and CDR2 as SYGVKD. The CDR3 nucleotides are TGTGCCATCAGTGAAAAGGGACAGCTGTCCTCCATATATTTT. Translated, it gives CAISEKGQLSSIYF.

The gene calls are TRBV2 and TRBJ2-1; D is possibly TRBD1 or TRBD2 (5 bases each). V gave up 7 bases and J gave up 15 bases, with 25 bases separating them. The CDR3 covers 14 residues. Germline V gene data show CDR1 as SNHLY and CDR2 as FYNNEI. The CDR3 nucleotides read TGTGCCAGCATCCAAGAGGCCAGGGAGAGACCGCTGTTCTTC. Protein: CASIQEARERPLFF.

V is TRBV27 and J is TRBJ1-1; D may be TRBD1 (6 bases). Trimming shortened V by 4 bases and J by 7 bases, and 16 bases separated the two germline ends. In germline, CDR1 is MNHEY, CDR2 SMNVEV (reference sequence). The CDR3 is 14 residues long. CDR3 in amino acids: CASSSGGNRGEAFF. In DNA, the CDR3 is TGTGCCAGCAGTTCCGGGGGCAACAGAGGTGAAGCTTTCTTT.

CDR3 nucleotides: TGCAGTGCTAGTTGGCTAGACCGGGGCTACGAGCAGTACTTC. Its protein product is CSASWLDRGYEQYF. The chain carries TRBV20-1 and TRBJ2-7; a weak D match, TRBD2 (5 bases). The CDR3 is made up of 14 amino acids. In germline, CDR1 is DFQATT, CDR2 SNEGSKA (reference sequence). Deletions cut 3 bases from V and 3 bases from J, with 15 bases between.

The rearrangement joins TRBV28 to TRBJ1-2; D uncertain. The ends were cut back, 1 base at V and 4 bases at J, with 13 bases in the middle. This CDR3 is built from 15 residues. Germline V gene data show CDR1 as MDHEN and CDR2 as SYDVKM. The CDR3 DNA reads as TGTGCCAGCAGTTTATCCCCAGGAAACAGCTATGGCTACACCTTC. This translates into CASSLSPGNSYGYTF.

The rearrangement uses TRBV19 and TRBJ1-1, with a possible D match to TRBD1 (5 bases). The CDR3 is 17 residues long. Germline V gives CDR1 LNHDA, CDR2 SQIVND (reference sequence). V dropped 5 bases and J dropped 3 bases, with 22 bases sitting between them. CDR3 sequence: CASSGGDSGYQYTEAFF. DNA for the CDR3: TGTGCCAGTAGTGGAGGAGATTCAGGGTATCAATACACTGAAGCTTTCTTT.

This clone appeared a few times. The chain recombines TRBV19 with TRBJ2-1, with 7 bases that match TRBD2. Germline trimming cut 2 bases from V and 9 bases from J; bases unmatched to any gene: 10. From germline, CDR1 is LNHDA and CDR2 SQIVND (reference sequence). The CDR3 has 15 residues. CDR3 sequence reads: CASSITSGIIFEQFF. CDR3 coding DNA: TGTGCCAGTAGTATAACCAGCGGGATAATCTTTGAGCAGTTCTTC.

This sequence joins TRBV7-6 and TRBJ1-6; 8 bases fit TRBD1. Unmatched junction bases numbered 0, after V lost 4 bases and J lost 7 bases. Germline CDR1 SGHVS, CDR2 FNYEAQ. The CDR3 consists of 13 residues. Written as DNA, the CDR3 is TGTGCCAGCAGCTGGGACAGGAATTCACCCCTCCACTTT. Its protein is CASSWDRNSPLHF.

The chain carries TRBV7-3 and TRBJ2-1, with D unclear. The length of the CDR3 is 18 residues. Per the germline V gene, CDR1 is SGHTA and CDR2 is FQGTGA. The V end lost 1 base, the J end lost 0 bases, and 16 bases lay between the germline ends. Here the CDR3 DNA reads TGTGCCAGCAGCTTAATGGGATCCCGGACGGGCTCCTACAATGAGCAGTTCTTC. Protein sequence: CASSLMGSRTGSYNEQFF.

Regarding this clone: The same CDR3 arises from other DNA sequences in this sample as well. The rearrangement uses TRBV15 and TRBJ2-7; the match to TRBD1 covers 7 bases. The CDR3 loop spans 17 amino acids. CDR1 is LNHNV, CDR2 YYDKDF, per germline (reference sequence). Losses at the gene ends were 4 bases for V and 2 bases for J; bases not matched to a gene: 14. The CDR3 is CATSKDVGQEPPYEQYF. The CDR3 nucleotides are TGTGCCACCAGCAAAGACGTCGGACAGGAGCCTCCCTACGAGCAGTACTTC. The complete variable domain, with remaining parts taken from reference TRBV15 and TRBJ2-7, reads DAMVIQNPRYQVTQFGKPVTLSCSQTLNHNVMYWYQQKSSQAPKLLFHYYDKDFNNEADTPDNFQSRRPNTSFCFLDIRSPGLGDTAMYLCATSKDVGQEPPYEQYFGPGTRLTVT.

This chain joins TRBV11-2 and TRBJ1-1, with 7 bases matching TRBD1. CDR3 length: 16 residues. Trimming at V came to 1 base and at J to 3 bases, leaving 8 bases not matched to a gene. CDR1 and CDR2 from the germline V gene are SGHAT and FQNNGV. The CDR3 protein is CASSLGTGAEDTEAFF. The CDR3 DNA is TGTGCCAGCAGCTTAGGTACAGGGGCGGAGGACACTGAAGCTTTCTTT.

The V and J genes are TRBV5-1 and TRBJ2-2, with 7 bases fitting TRBD2. The germline CDR1 and CDR2 sequences are SGHRS and YFSETQ. Losses at the gene ends were 1 base for V and 4 bases for J; bases not matched to a gene: 7. The CDR3 length is 16 residues. CDR3 in DNA: TGCGCCAGCAGCTTGTATCGGCGGGAGAGCACCGGGGAGCTGTTTTTT. Encoded protein: CASSLYRRESTGELFF.

This chain uses TRBV25-1 with TRBJ2-6; possible D gene TRBD1, 6 bases. The CDR3 spans 18 residues. V lost 6 bases, J lost 2 bases, and 20 bases lay in between. Germline V gives CDR1 MGHDK, CDR2 SYGVNS. Here the CDR3 DNA reads TGTGCCAGCAGGCCTACACAGGGCAAGGGCACTGGGGCCAACGTCCTGACTTTC. Encoded protein: CASRPTQGKGTGANVLTF.

The chain employs TRBV7-2 and TRBJ1-5; D ambiguous. Trimming took off 0 bases at V and 4 bases at J, with 10 bases between the two ends. The CDR3 is 15 residues long. CDR1 is SGHTA and CDR2 is FQGNSA in the germline V gene. The CDR3 is CASSLAGKVNQPQHF. Here the CDR3 DNA reads TGTGCCAGCAGCTTAGCCGGGAAGGTAAATCAGCCCCAGCATTTT.

The V gene is TRBV7-3, the J gene TRBJ1-1; no clear D gene. This CDR3 comprises 13 residues. Trimming removed 2 bases from V and 1 base from J, with 5 bases in between. From germline, CDR1 is SGHTA and CDR2 FQGTGA. The CDR3, as DNA: TGTGCCAGCAGCTTACGGGGGAACACTGAAGCTTTCTTT. This sequence encodes CASSLRGNTEAFF.

J is TRBJ2-2 and V is TRBV6-2 or TRBV6-3; the D is unclear. The CDR3 is made up of 15 amino acids. V was clipped by 5 bases and J by 0 bases, with 10 bases between them. The germline V gene encodes CDR1 MNHEY and CDR2 SVGEGT. The CDR3 nucleotides are TGTGCCAGCAGTCTCTTGGGATCGAACACCGGGGAGCTGTTTTTT. It yields the protein CASSLLGSNTGELFF.

The chain employs TRBV2 and TRBJ2-2, with a weak D call TRBD1 (5 bases). This CDR3 has 14 amino acids. Germline V gene lookup returns CDR1 SNHLY and CDR2 FYNNEI. Trimming took 6 bases from V and 3 from J, leaving 11 bases between them. The DNA for the CDR3 is TGTGCCAGCAGGGGGCAGGCGGACACCGGGGAGCTGTTTTTT. It codes for CASRGQADTGELFF.

The chain recombines TRBV20-1 with TRBJ2-1, with D unresolved. V was cut by 5 bases and J by 9 bases, with 11 bases left in between. This CDR3 has 11 residues. Germline V gives CDR1 DFQATT, CDR2 SNEGSKA (reference sequence). CDR3 DNA sequence: TGCAGTGCTCGTGAGATAAGTGAGCAGTTCTTC. This encodes CSAREISEQFF.

The rearrangement uses TRBV7-2 and TRBJ1-5; D is ambiguous. The CDR3 sequence is 15 residues long. The V gene's germline CDR1 is SGHTA and CDR2 FQGNSA. The V end lost 5 bases, the J end lost 0 bases, and 11 bases lay between the germline ends. CDR3 coding DNA: TGTGCCAGCAGCCTAATTCTAGATAGCAATCAGCCCCAGCATTTT. It encodes CASSLILDSNQPQHF.

This chain links TRBV7-8 with TRBJ2-7; TRBD1 matches at 8 bases. Germline CDR1 reads SGHVS; CDR2 reads FQNEAQ. The V segment lost 6 bases and the J segment 4 bases; nucleotides outside the gene matches: 8. CDR3 length equals 14 residues. DNA of the CDR3: TGTGCCAGCAGTTACACGGGACAGGTTTACGAGCAGTACTTC. Protein product: CASSYTGQVYEQYF.

This CDR3 is CASSKNGGSTSTGNQPQHF. CDR3 bases: TGTGCCAGCAGCAAAAATGGGGGATCAACCTCGACGGGCAATCAGCCCCAGCATTTT. The chain joins TRBV21-1 to TRBJ1-5. TRBV21-1 is described as a pseudogene. This CDR3 spans 19 amino acids.

The chain couples TRBV7-3 to TRBJ2-1; D may be TRBD1 (6 bases). This CDR3 spans 13 amino acids. Trimming cost V 5 bases and J 3 bases, with 8 bases left between them. Looked up from germline, CDR1 is SGHTA and CDR2 is FQGTGA. The CDR3 here is CASSQGSYNEQFF. DNA for the CDR3: TGTGCCAGCAGCCAGGGGAGCTACAATGAGCAGTTCTTC.

This sequence joins TRBV14 and TRBJ1-1, with D tentatively TRBD1 (5 bases). The CDR3 is 16 residues long. V lost 1 base, J lost 3 bases, and 15 bases lay in between. CDR1 and CDR2 (germline): SGHDN, FVKESK. This chain's CDR3 is CASSQGPGRGHTEAFF. CDR3 bases: TGTGCCAGCAGCCAAGGTCCGGGACGGGGACACACTGAAGCTTTCTTT.